Shown below are 6 T cell receptor beta chains from a single sample sequenced in a study of shared clonotypes between healthy human individuals (dated by TCRdb to 2018 to 2021). Receptor libraries were prepared by the immunoSEQ multiplex PCR assay. TCRdb's version of the immuneACCESS table is confined to in-frame rearrangements and falls short of the full clone set. An unresolved V gene accounts for under half of the shortfall where checked; the remainder is of unknown origin. This sample lists more than 2 million clones; 93% were detected once. The ten largest clones represent 1.5% to 2% of the sample. CD8 naive samples were obtained by positive selection for CCR7 among CD45RO-negative cells, yielding a CD45RA+CCR7+ population from which TemRA cells were excluded. Sequenced sample: naive CD8+ T cells from PBMCs. Explained via the paper, the cell subset or site label denotes: CD45RA+CCR7+. The receptors originated from a man between 18 and 35 years old in good health. Some clones in this sample may be carry-over from other donors' samples.

The J gene is TRBJ2-2, the V gene TRBV7-9; 9 bases align to TRBD2. V shed 8 bases, J shed 3 bases, and the junction held 10 bases outside the gene matches. Germline CDR1 SEHNR, CDR2 FQNEAQ (reference sequence). The CDR3 sequence is 16 residues long. CDR3 residues: CASALERGAYTGELFF. The CDR3 region has the DNA TGTGCCAGCGCCCTAGAGCGGGGGGCGTACACCGGGGAGCTGTTTTTT.

This clone appeared a single time. The gene calls are TRBV4-1 and TRBJ2-5, with no clear D. The V gene's germline CDR1 is MGHRA and CDR2 YSYEKL. The CDR3 runs 13 residues. Deletions cut 1 base from V and 4 bases from J, with 7 bases between. The CDR3 protein is CASSQVVGETQYF. Written as DNA, the CDR3 is TGCGCCAGCAGCCAAGTTGTGGGAGAGACCCAGTACTTC.

This clone was detected once. The CDR3 DNA reads TGTGCCAGCAGCGCACACAGGAACACTGAAGCTTTCTTT. Amino acids: CASSAHRNTEAFF. This chain joins TRBV7-3 and TRBJ1-1; D is unclear. Germline values: CDR1 SGHTA, CDR2 FQGTGA. The CDR3 spans 13 residues. The germline V and J ends were trimmed by 5 bases and 1 base, with 8 bases remaining between them.

This chain uses TRBV15 with TRBJ2-7, with D maybe TRBD1 (6 bases). CDR3 length: 18 amino acids. The germline V and J ends were trimmed by 1 base and 0 bases, with 19 bases remaining between them. In germline, CDR1 is LNHNV, CDR2 YYDKDF (reference sequence). The chain's CDR3 is CATSRATRDTESSYEQYF. The DNA for the CDR3 is TGTGCCACCAGCAGAGCTACCCGGGACACGGAGAGCTCCTACGAGCAGTACTTC. The variable domain in full, completed from reference TRBV15 and TRBJ2-7, reads DAMVIQNPRYQVTQFGKPVTLSCSQTLNHNVMYWYQQKSSQAPKLLFHYYDKDFNNEADTPDNFQSRRPNTSFCFLDIRSPGLGDTAMYLCATSRATRDTESSYEQYFGPGTRLTVT.

As regards this clone: The identical CDR3 is also encoded by other nucleotide sequences in the sample. The J gene is TRBJ2-1, the V gene TRBV4-3, with no clear D. V lost 0 bases and J lost 0, with 9 bases in between. The CDR3 covers 16 residues. The V gene's germline CDR1 is LGHNA and CDR2 YSLEER. The CDR3 protein is CASSQDKGSSYNEQFF. The DNA of the CDR3 is TGCGCCAGCAGCCAAGATAAAGGATCCTCCTACAATGAGCAGTTCTTC.

As concerns this clone: The sample carries other DNA sequences with the same CDR3. V usage is TRBV7-8 and J usage is TRBJ2-5; tentatively, D is TRBD1 or TRBD2 (5 bases each). CDR1 and CDR2 (germline): SGHVS, FQNEAQ. Trimming left V 1 base short and J 2 bases short, with 5 bases between. The CDR3 length is 13 residues. The CDR3 sequence is CASSLGGQETQYF. CDR3 in DNA: TGTGCCAGCAGCTTAGGGGGGCAAGAGACCCAGTACTTC.